This TCR beta chain was found in a study of blood T cell repertoires in COVID-19. The overall study: Some COVID-19 samples were acute and others convalescent; all came from the United States, Italy and Spain.

Original handling: Cell counts per sample came from amplifying reference gene primers. Only in-frame clones appear in the TCRdb table, and some are missing; sequencing was by immunoSEQ multiplex PCR. That table is the source of V, J and clone size, and D and trimming were worked out from the DNA. The table lists around 30,000 clones, about 90% of them singletons. In germline, CDR1 is SNHLY, CDR2 FYNNEI. The CDR3 is made up of 13 amino acids. V was cut by 4 bases and J by 8 bases, with 11 bases left in between. The sequence derives from a man older than 75 with acute or convalescent COVID-19. The J gene is TRBJ1-4, the V gene TRBV2, with D perhaps TRBD1 (5 bases). Sequenced input: peripheral blood. CDR3 region: CASSVWGREKLFF. The CDR3 nucleotides are TGTGCCAGCAGTGTCTGGGGCAGGGAAAAACTGTTTTTT.